This entry lists 8 T cell receptor beta chains sequenced from one sample in a study of control samples from healthy donors and cancer patients. Produced via immunoSEQ multiplex PCR; TCRdb's table is partial and in-frame only. This table holds about 92,000 clones, approximately 78% found once. The sample consisted of blood. These receptors originate from a woman aged 55-75 years in good health.

This clone was found a few times. The V and J genes are TRBV4-3 and TRBJ1-2; 7 nucleotides agree with TRBD1. Trimming at V came to 1 base and at J to 4 bases, leaving 6 bases not matched to a gene. The CDR3 runs to 15 residues. CDR1 is LGHNA, CDR2 YSLEER, per germline. CDR3 residues: CASSQAKTGSYGYTF. In nucleotides, the CDR3 is TGCGCCAGCAGCCAAGCTAAGACAGGGTCCTATGGCTACACCTTC.

This chain links TRBV20-1 with TRBJ1-1; D ambiguous. V was trimmed by 6 bases and J by 4 bases, leaving 6 bases between them. From germline, CDR1 is DFQATT and CDR2 SNEGSKA (reference sequence). CDR3 length: 10 amino acids. CDR3 bases: TGCAGTGCCGACTCCACTGAAGCTTTCTTT. It is translated as CSADSTEAFF.

The CDR3 here is CSVAGRGDYEQYF. The DNA of the CDR3 is TGCAGCGTTGCGGGCAGGGGTGACTACGAGCAGTACTTC. The chain carries TRBV29-1 and TRBJ2-7, with D tentatively TRBD1 (6 bases). In germline, CDR1 is SQVTM, CDR2 ANQGSEA. The V end lost 4 bases, the J end lost 3 bases, and 13 bases lay between the germline ends. CDR3 length: 13 residues.

V is TRBV28 and J is TRBJ1-1, with D maybe TRBD1 (6 bases). There are 13 residues in the CDR3. The germline CDR1 and CDR2 sequences are MDHEN and SYDVKM. Trimming left V 3 bases short and J 4 bases short, with 9 bases between. DNA for the CDR3: TGTGCCAGCAGTTTTGAGGGGGGCACTGAAGCTTTCTTT. Translating it yields CASSFEGGTEAFF.

This clone was picked up a small number of times. This chain connects TRBV29-1 to TRBJ2-1; TRBD2 matches at 12 bases. J lost 7 bases, V lost 5 bases, and 15 bases had no gene match. The germline CDR1 and CDR2 sequences are SQVTM and ANQGSEA. The CDR3 has 17 amino acids. CDR3 loop: CSVYLAGGPFVYNEQFF. The CDR3 DNA sequence: TGCAGCGTTTACCTAGCGGGAGGGCCTTTTGTTTATAATGAGCAGTTCTTC.

This clone was picked up a small number of times. This chain joins TRBV15 and TRBJ2-1; no reliable D call. The V gene's germline CDR1 is LNHNV and CDR2 YYDKDF (reference sequence). V was clipped by 1 base and J by 2 bases, with 3 bases between them. The CDR3 totals 13 residues. CDR3 nucleotides: TGTGCCACCAGCAGAGCGGCCTACAATGAGCAGTTCTTC. This gives the protein CATSRAAYNEQFF.

This clone was detected only once. CDR3 sequence (DNA): TGCAGCGCCCGGGTAGGGAATGGCTACACCTTC. Translation gives CSARVGNGYTF. The chain employs TRBV29-1 and TRBJ1-2; D remains ambiguous. Trimming cost V 7 bases and J 6 bases, with 12 bases left between them. The CDR3 is made up of 11 amino acids. Germline lookup yields CDR1 SQVTM and CDR2 ANQGSEA.

The V gene is TRBV5-4, the J gene TRBJ2-1; the D gene is possibly TRBD2 (6 bases). This CDR3 is 15 amino acids long. The ends were cut back, 4 bases at V and 0 bases at J, with 11 bases in the middle. The germline V gene has CDR1 SGHNT and CDR2 YYREEE (reference sequence). The CDR3 nucleotides are TGTGCCAGCAGCGTGGGACTCGGCTCCTACAATGAGCAGTTCTTC. This encodes CASSVGLGSYNEQFF.